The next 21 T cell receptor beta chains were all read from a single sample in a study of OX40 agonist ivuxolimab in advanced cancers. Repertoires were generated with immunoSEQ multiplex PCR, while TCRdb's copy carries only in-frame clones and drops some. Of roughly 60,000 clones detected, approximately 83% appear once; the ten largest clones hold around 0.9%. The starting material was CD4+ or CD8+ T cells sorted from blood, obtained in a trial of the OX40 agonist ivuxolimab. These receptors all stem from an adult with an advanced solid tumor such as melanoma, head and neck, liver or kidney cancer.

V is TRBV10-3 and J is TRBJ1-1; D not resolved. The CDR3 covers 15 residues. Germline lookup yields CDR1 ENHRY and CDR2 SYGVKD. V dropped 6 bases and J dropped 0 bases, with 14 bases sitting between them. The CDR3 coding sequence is TGTGCCATCAGAACCTCGGGTACTATGAACACTGAAGCTTTCTTT. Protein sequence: CAIRTSGTMNTEAFF.

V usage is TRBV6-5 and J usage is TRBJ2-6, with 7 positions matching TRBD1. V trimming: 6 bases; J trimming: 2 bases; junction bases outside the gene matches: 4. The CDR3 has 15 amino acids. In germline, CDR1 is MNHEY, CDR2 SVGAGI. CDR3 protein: CASRKTGTGANVLTF. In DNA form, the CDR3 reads TGTGCCAGCAGGAAGACAGGGACTGGGGCCAACGTCCTGACTTTC.

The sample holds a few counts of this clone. CDR3 amino acids: CASRGDSHYNSPLHF. As DNA, the CDR3 is TGTGCCAGTAGAGGGGACAGCCATTATAATTCACCCCTCCACTTT. The chain recombines TRBV19 with TRBJ1-6, with 7 positions matching TRBD1. This CDR3 has 15 amino acids. Germline assignment: CDR1 LNHDA and CDR2 SQIVND (reference sequence). V shed 6 bases, J shed 4 bases, and the junction held 6 bases outside the gene matches.

The CDR3 DNA reads TGTGCCAGCAGTACCGACAGGGCCTCTGAAGCTTTCTTT. This encodes CASSTDRASEAFF. V is TRBV6-6 and J is TRBJ1-1, with 7 positions matching TRBD1. Germline loops: CDR1 MNHNY, CDR2 SVGAGI (reference sequence). The CDR3 runs to 13 residues. V trimming: 5 bases; J trimming: 6 bases; junction bases outside the gene matches: 6.

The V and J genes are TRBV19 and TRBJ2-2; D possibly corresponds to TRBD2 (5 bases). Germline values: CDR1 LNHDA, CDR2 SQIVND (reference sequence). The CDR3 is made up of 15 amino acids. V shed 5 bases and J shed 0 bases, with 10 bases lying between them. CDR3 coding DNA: TGTGCCAGTAGTCGGGGTCTAGCGAACACCGGGGAGCTGTTTTTT. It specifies CASSRGLANTGELFF.

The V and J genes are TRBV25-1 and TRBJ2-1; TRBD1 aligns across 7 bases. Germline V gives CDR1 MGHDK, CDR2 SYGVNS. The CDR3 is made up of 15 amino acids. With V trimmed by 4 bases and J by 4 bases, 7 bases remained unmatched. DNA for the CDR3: TGTGCCAGCAGTGCCATGGGGACAGCATACAATGAGCAGTTCTTC. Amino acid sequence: CASSAMGTAYNEQFF. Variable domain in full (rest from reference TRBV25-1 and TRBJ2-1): EADIYQTPRYLVIGTGKKITLECSQTMGHDKMYWYQQDPGMELHLIHYSYGVNSTEKGDLSSESTVSRIRTEHFPLTLESARPSHTSQYLCASSAMGTAYNEQFFGPGTRLTVL.

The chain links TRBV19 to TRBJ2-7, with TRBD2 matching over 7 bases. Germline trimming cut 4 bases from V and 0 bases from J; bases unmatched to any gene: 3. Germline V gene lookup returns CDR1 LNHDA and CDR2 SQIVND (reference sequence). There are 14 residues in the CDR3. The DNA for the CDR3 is TGTGCCAGTAGTACAAGCGGGGTCTCCTACGAGCAGTACTTC. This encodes CASSTSGVSYEQYF.

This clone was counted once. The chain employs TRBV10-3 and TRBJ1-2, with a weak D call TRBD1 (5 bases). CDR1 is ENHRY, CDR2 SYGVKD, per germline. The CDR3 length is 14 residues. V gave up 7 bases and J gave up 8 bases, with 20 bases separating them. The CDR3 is CAIKSPRDVSGYTF. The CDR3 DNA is TGTGCCATCAAATCCCCCAGGGATGTCTCCGGCTACACCTTC.

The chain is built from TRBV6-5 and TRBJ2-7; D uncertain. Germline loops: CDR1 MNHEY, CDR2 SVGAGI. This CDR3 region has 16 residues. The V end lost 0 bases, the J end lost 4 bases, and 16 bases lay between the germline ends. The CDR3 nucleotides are TGTGCCAGCAGTTACTCGGTCAGCCATAAACCTTACGAGCAGTACTTC. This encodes CASSYSVSHKPYEQYF.

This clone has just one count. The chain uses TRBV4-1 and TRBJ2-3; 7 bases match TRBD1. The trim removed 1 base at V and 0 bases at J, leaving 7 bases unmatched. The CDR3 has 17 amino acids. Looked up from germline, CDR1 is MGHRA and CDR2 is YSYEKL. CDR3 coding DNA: TGCGCCAGCAGCCAAGTTTCGAGGGGGCGCAGCACAGATACGCAGTATTTT. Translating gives CASSQVSRGRSTDTQYF.

The CDR3 here is CALTSVSSGANVLTF. The CDR3 nucleotides read TGTGCCTTGACTAGCGTCTCCTCTGGGGCCAACGTCCTGACTTTC. The chain links TRBV30 to TRBJ2-6, with 8 bases lining up with TRBD2. The germline CDR1 and CDR2 sequences are GTSNPN and SVGIG (reference sequence). The CDR3 sequence is 15 residues long. V was pared by 7 bases and J by 0 bases, with 5 bases of the junction left unmatched. The whole variable domain, remainder taken from reference TRBV30 and TRBJ2-6, is SQTIHQWPATLVQPVGSPLSLECTVEGTSNPNLYWYRQAAGRGLQLLFYSVGIGQISSEVPQNLSASRPQDRQFILSSKKLLLSDSGFYLCALTSVSSGANVLTFGAGSRLTVL.

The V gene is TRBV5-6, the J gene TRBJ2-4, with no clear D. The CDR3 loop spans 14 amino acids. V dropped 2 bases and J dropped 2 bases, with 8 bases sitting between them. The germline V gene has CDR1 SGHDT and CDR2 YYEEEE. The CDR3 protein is CASSFGVPKNIQYF. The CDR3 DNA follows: TGTGCCAGCAGCTTTGGGGTACCCAAAAACATTCAGTACTTC. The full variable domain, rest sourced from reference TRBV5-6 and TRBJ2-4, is DAGVTQSPTHLIKTRGQQVTLRCSPKSGHDTVSWYQQALGQGPQFIFQYYEEEERQRGNFPDRFSGHQFPNYSSELNVNALLLGDSALYLCASSFGVPKNIQYFGAGTRLSVL.

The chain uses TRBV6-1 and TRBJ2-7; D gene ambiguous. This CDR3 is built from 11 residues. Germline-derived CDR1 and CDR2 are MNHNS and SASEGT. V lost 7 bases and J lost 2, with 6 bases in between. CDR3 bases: TGTGCCAGCACTTCAACCTACGAGCAGTACTTC. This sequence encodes CASTSTYEQYF.

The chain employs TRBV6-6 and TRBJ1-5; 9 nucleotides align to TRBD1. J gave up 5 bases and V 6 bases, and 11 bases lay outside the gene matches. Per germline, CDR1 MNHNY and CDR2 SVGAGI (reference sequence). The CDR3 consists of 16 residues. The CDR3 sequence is CASRSKTGGADQPQHF. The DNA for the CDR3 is TGTGCCAGCAGGTCAAAAACAGGGGGCGCGGATCAGCCCCAGCATTTT.

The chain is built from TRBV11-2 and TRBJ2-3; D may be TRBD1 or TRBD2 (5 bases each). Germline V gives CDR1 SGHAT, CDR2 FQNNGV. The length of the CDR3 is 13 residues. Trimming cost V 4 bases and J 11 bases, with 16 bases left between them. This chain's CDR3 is CASSSDRDGWQYF. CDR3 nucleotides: TGTGCCAGCAGCTCCGACCGGGACGGCTGGCAGTATTTT.

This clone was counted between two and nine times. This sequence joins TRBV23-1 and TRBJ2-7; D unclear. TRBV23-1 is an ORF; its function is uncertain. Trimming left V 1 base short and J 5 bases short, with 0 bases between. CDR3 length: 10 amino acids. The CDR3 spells CASSQYEQYF. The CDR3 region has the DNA TGCGCCAGCAGTCAATACGAGCAGTACTTC.

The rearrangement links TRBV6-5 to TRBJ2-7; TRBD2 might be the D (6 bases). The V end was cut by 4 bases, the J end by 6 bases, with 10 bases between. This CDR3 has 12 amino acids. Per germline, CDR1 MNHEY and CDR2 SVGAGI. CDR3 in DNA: TGTGCCAGCAGTTCGGAGGGACGCGAGCAGTACTTC. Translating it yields CASSSEGREQYF.

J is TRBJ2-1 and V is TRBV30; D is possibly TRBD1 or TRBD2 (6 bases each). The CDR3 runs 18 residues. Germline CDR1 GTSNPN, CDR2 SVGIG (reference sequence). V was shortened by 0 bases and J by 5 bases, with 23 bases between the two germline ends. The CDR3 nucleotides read TGTGCCTGGAGTGTAGGTCTCAGGGGAACGGGAGTTGACAATGAGCAGTTCTTC. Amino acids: CAWSVGLRGTGVDNEQFF. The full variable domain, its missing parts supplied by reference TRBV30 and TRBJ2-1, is SQTIHQWPATLVQPVGSPLSLECTVEGTSNPNLYWYRQAAGRGLQLLFYSVGIGQISSEVPQNLSASRPQDRQFILSSKKLLLSDSGFYLCAWSVGLRGTGVDNEQFFGPGTRLTVL.

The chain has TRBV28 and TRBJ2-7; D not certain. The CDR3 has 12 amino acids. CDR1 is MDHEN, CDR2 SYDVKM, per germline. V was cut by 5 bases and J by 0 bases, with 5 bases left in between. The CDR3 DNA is TGTGCCAGCAGTGCTAGCTCCTACGAGCAGTACTTC. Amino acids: CASSASSYEQYF.

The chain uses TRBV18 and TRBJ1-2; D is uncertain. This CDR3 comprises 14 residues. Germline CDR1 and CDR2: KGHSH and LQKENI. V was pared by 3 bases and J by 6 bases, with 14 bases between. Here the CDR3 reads CASSPIFEGNGYTF. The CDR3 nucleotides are TGTGCCAGCTCACCGATATTCGAAGGGAATGGCTACACCTTC.

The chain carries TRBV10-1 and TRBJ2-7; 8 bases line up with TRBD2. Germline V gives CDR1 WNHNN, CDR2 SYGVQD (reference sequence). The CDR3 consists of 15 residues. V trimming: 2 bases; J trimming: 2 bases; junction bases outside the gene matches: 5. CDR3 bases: TGCGCCAGCAGTGAGCTCGGGAGGGGCACCTACGAGCAGTACTTC. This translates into CASSELGRGTYEQYF.